This T cell receptor (beta chain) is from a study of human T cells and chemical hapten exposure. Study overall: Scalp application of diphenylcyclopropenone was performed weekly in patients across the entire approximately 24-week study.

This CDR3 has 17 amino acids. V lost 0 bases to trimming and J lost 0 bases, with 12 bases between them. Germline assignment: CDR1 LGHNA and CDR2 YNFKEQ. Time point here: pre-sensitization, week 0. Indicated treatment: therapeutic diphenylcyclopropenone sensitization with weekly scalp DPC. This clonotype was counted between two and nine times. Individual cDNA molecules in this library carried unique molecular identifiers. TCRdb reprocessed the RACE reads via MiXCR and lists one record per CDR3 protein. The sample shows about 77,000 distinct CDR3 sequences, roughly 15% of them seen only once. The source was whole blood, collected in connection with sensitization to the hapten diphenylcyclopropenone (DPC). This TCR derives from a woman aged 50 to 60 with alopecia areata. Some clones in this sample may be carry-over from other donors' samples. The V call is TRBV4-2, the J call TRBJ1-5; the D is unclear. CDR3: CASSQDRQPPSNQPQHF. CDR3 DNA: TGTGCCAGCAGCCAAGACCGACAACCACCTAGCAATCAGCCCCAGCATTTT.